This TCR beta chain was captured in a study of shared clonotypes between healthy human individuals (dated by TCRdb to the early 2020s). Some background on the complete study: Three men and a couple of women, aged 18 to 49 years, made up the cohort. Per donor, three plates each were used for CD4 naive and CD4 memory, two for CD8 naive, and one for CD8 memory. The study deeply sequenced blood TCR repertoires of about 5 healthy adults to estimate repertoire size and the extent of clonotype sharing between individuals. Different laboratories and diverse techniques were used to prepare libraries and sequence TCR repertoires, to increase sequencing depth and limit assay-specific biases. Per donor, leukapheresis produced somewhere between about 0.94 and 9.5 billion PBMCs. Beyond this particular receptor, the publication reports: Because the study included a small number of donors, the genetic and exposure-history diversity represented was limited. When a handful of donors were compared, the shared fraction of clonotypes was 5% to 6.5% for naive CD4, roughly 3.4% for naive CD8, 2.3% for memory CD4, and less than 0.5% for memory CD8. Estimated clonotype richness was generally larger for naive than for memory subsets. Incomplete sequencing was indicated by rarefaction of sorted-subset datasets, despite the large sequencing depth. Higher generation probabilities were observed for clonotypes shared by all four sorted-subset donors than for non-shared clonotypes. Only blood was sampled, and tissue TCR repertoires likely differ from those in blood. Pairwise subsampling indicated that sequencing depth was expected to affect the degree of clonotype sharing among donors.

CD8 naive samples were obtained by positive selection for CCR7 among CD45RO-negative cells, yielding a CD45RA+CCR7+ population from which TemRA cells were excluded. The donors were healthy, HIV-negative adults who had no recently reported acute infections or vaccinations. Only Caucasian adults living in Nashville, Tennessee, USA were represented among the donors. After blood collection by leukapheresis, PBMCs were isolated using Ficoll-Histopaque density gradient centrifugation and then cryopreserved in the vapor phase of liquid nitrogen. Purity and quantity of every magnetically sorted T cell population were checked by analytical flow cytometry. Genomic DNA was isolated from every sorted fraction and measured by UV absorbance on a Nanodrop 2000c. Using the deep immunoSEQ assay, multiplex PCR amplified TCR CDR3 regions from genomic DNA. Extracted genomic DNA from each cell subset was spread evenly across all wells of several immunoSEQ 96-well plates, with each plate serving as a replicate. For sorted subsets, about 200 ng genomic DNA, equal to 25,000 to 35,000 T cell genomes, was loaded into each replicate PCR. The purified libraries were quantified using a Qubit 3.0 fluorometer, sized with a Bioanalyzer 2100, and then quantified again using the KAPA Library Quantification kit. Every immunoSEQ 96-well plate was sequenced on a separate single-read 150-cycle Illumina NextSeq 550 flow cell. The paper's data handling went like this. Because only junctional sequences without quality scores were contained in the immunoSEQ output, filtering matching that applied to full-length reads could not be performed. To assign V/J genes and CDR3, sequences were annotated using PyIR, a Python wrapper for IgBLAST v1.9, with IMGT germline references. Reads with weak V/J assignments (E-value above 1e-6), missing CDR3, stop codons, out-of-frame junctions, or ambiguous translated residues were removed. V3J clonotypes were defined by identical inferred V gene, J gene, and CDR3 amino acid sequence. Percentage overlap between repertoires was computed as shared unique clonotypes divided by the size of the smaller repertoire. Richness of each repertoire was evaluated using RTK rarefaction, the Chao1 estimator, and Recon v2.1 estimates of unobserved clonotypes. OLGA was used to compute generation probabilities for all TCRbeta clonotypes that the gDNA method yielded from a few donors. The clones in this table, taken by TCRdb from immuneACCESS, are in-frame only. Not every clone is retained; where verified, under half of the shortfall comes from an unresolved V gene, and the cause of the rest is unknown. V and J calls and clone size are as listed in that table; D and trimming were resolved from the DNA. The sample data list some 2.1 million clones, and just under 95% of these were observed just once. The ten largest account for 0.9% to 1.3% of the sample.

On this clone: Its antigen has not been determined. The sample holds no much larger clone one base away, and base qualities are not on file. In the same sample, other DNA sequences code for this CDR3.

The sequence was obtained from a man aged 18 to 30 in good health. Sequencing was done on a sample of naive CD8+ T cells sorted from blood. The cell subset or site tag for this specimen amounts to: CD45RA+CCR7+.

The bases are TGCGCCAGCAGCCAGGGGCTATCCGGGGCCTACGAGCAGTACTTC. It is translated as CASSQGLSGAYEQYF. Recombination linked TRBV4-3 to TRBJ2-7; the D segment might be TRBD1 or TRBD2, since each matches 5 bases. The CDR3 runs 15 residues from the cysteine to the phenylalanine. Just CDR3 DNA is preserved here, 45 bases in frame from base 1. The V end loses 3 bases and the J end loses 2 bases, and a stretch of 14 bases separates them. CDR1 LGHNA and CDR2 YSLEER are derived from the germline V gene.